This TCR beta chain appears in the sequencing data of a study of identical twins. General study results and limits: There is a chance that invariant MAIT and iNKT cells partially muddied zero-insertion analyses.

TCRdb ran MiXCR on the 5' RACE reads and lists one entry per CDR3 protein. The data contain some 790,000 distinct CDR3 sequences, about 20% of them singletons. With 0 bases removed from V and 0 bases from J, the gap between germline ends came to 6 bases. CDR1 LNHNV and CDR2 YYDKDF come from the germline V gene (reference sequence). The CDR3 sequence is 15 residues long. As concerns this clonotype: Its antigen is unknown.

The sample was also reused in another study, on T cells expressing NK-cell markers.

This TCR was recovered from a young woman in good health. The sequenced sample was PBMCs. V is TRBV15 and J is TRBJ2-1, with unresolved D. As DNA, the CDR3 is TGTGCCACCAGCAGAGACAGGAGCTCCTACAATGAGCAGTTCTTC. Amino acid sequence: CATSRDRSSYNEQFF.